This TCR beta chain was sequenced during a study of post-analysis software for immune sequencing data. Study-wide results and limits: Co-batched samples clustered tightly together by F measure. In patients, TRBV5-6, TRBV5-1 and TRBV20-1 belonged to roughly five TRBV segments found more frequently than in controls.

TCR beta libraries were prepared from cDNA with unique molecular identifiers. Out of about 0.9 to 11 million T cells, hundreds of thousands of cDNA molecules were generated. TCRdb ran MiXCR on the PCR reads and lists one entry per CDR3 protein. The data show approximately 770,000 distinct CDR3 sequences, under 60% seen once. Concerning this clonotype: Its antigen remains unidentified.

Looked up from germline, CDR1 is SGHDT and CDR2 is YYEEEE. V was cut by 4 bases and J by 13 bases, with 27 bases left in between. The length of the CDR3 is 16 residues. The TCR comes from a girl aged 10 to 17 with multiple sclerosis. The material sequenced was blood. The chain employs TRBV5-6 and TRBJ2-4; D call uncertain. The CDR3 protein is CASSRGAILPSVEQYF. CDR3 sequence (DNA): TGTGCCAGCAGCCGAGGTGCTATACTACCAAGTGTGGAGCAGTACTTC.